Shown below are 9 T cell receptor beta chains from a single sample sequenced in a study of Ad26.COV2.S vaccination and SARS-CoV-2 variants. Treatment noted: approximately 18 received Ad26.COV2.S at low or high dose, single or two shots; about 5 received placebo; per-sample allocation not given. On day 63 after the first injection, vaccine and placebo recipients gave samples. Sequenced by immunoSEQ multiplex PCR; TCRdb stores in-frame clones only, minus some. The sample has a few hundred thousand clones; more than 80% are singletons. Specimen: peripheral blood, collected in a trial of Ad26.COV2.S vaccine versus placebo. The origin of the receptors is a person between 18 and 60 years old who received the Ad26.COV2.S COVID-19 vaccine or a placebo.

This chain uses TRBV7-3 with TRBJ1-1; D uncertain. Trimming cost V 5 bases and J 2 bases, with 9 bases left between them. This CDR3 region has 13 residues. Germline V CDR1 and CDR2: SGHTA, FQGTGA. The CDR3 region is CASSIRANTEAFF. The CDR3 DNA follows: TGTGCCAGCAGCATCCGAGCCAACACTGAAGCTTTCTTT.

The rearrangement links TRBV5-1 to TRBJ1-1, with D possibly matching TRBD1 (5 bases). CDR1 is SGHRS, CDR2 YFSETQ, per germline. CDR3 size: 14 residues. Trimming cost V 4 bases and J 4 bases, with 14 bases left between them. DNA of the CDR3: TGCGCCAGCAGCATCGGGGGTGCAGCCACTGAAGCTTTCTTT. This gives the protein CASSIGGAATEAFF.

The chain couples TRBV19 to TRBJ1-4; no firm D call. CDR1 and CDR2 from the germline V gene are LNHDA and SQIVND (reference sequence). The CDR3 extends over 15 amino acids. Trimming took 1 base from V and 5 from J, leaving 11 bases between them. The CDR3 nucleotides read TGTGCCAGTAGTATAGCCACGGGAGGGAATGAAAAACTGTTTTTT. As protein: CASSIATGGNEKLFF.

With regard to this clone: Because it lacks the conserved phenylalanine or tryptophan at the end, this CDR3 is likely a read error. The DNA is left out, because the CDR3 cannot be placed on it with certainty; the CDR3 is given as TCRdb lists it. The chain joins TRBV9 to TRBJ1-4. Looked up from germline, CDR1 is SGDLS and CDR2 is YYNGEE. The CDR3 has 10 amino acids, counting both end residues. The chain's CDR3 is CASSVPPSSV.

The CDR3 spells CASTGQSLYGYTF. Here the CDR3 DNA reads TGTGCCAGCACAGGACAGTCTCTCTATGGCTACACCTTC. The chain carries TRBV2 and TRBJ1-2, with D possibly matching TRBD1 (6 bases). V was trimmed by 7 bases and J by 4 bases, leaving 13 bases between them. This CDR3 has 13 amino acids. From germline, CDR1 is SNHLY and CDR2 FYNNEI.

J is TRBJ2-3 and V is TRBV24-1, with 7 bases aligning to TRBD2. The CDR3 spans 15 residues. The germline V gene encodes CDR1 KGHDR and CDR2 SFDVKD. Germline trimming cut 10 bases from V and 0 bases from J; bases unmatched to any gene: 9. The CDR3 protein is CATSGRGSSTDTQYF. The CDR3 nucleotides are TGTGCCACATCCGGGCGGGGGAGTAGCACAGATACGCAGTATTTT.

Remarks on this clone: The junction departs from germline at one end; a sequencing error may be responsible. The chain carries TRBV19 and TRBJ1-2; 7 positions match TRBD1. The length of the CDR3 is 14 residues. The germline CDR1 and CDR2 sequences are LNHDA and SQIVND (reference sequence). DNA for the CDR3: TGTGCCAGTAGTGTAGACAGGGAATTCTATGGCTACACCTTC. Translated: CASSVDREFYGYTF.

The chain is built from TRBV5-1 and TRBJ2-7, with TRBD2 matching over 11 bases. Germline CDR1 reads SGHRS; CDR2 reads YFSETQ. The CDR3 is made up of 16 amino acids. V trimming: 3 bases; J trimming: 2 bases; junction bases outside the gene matches: 7. CDR3 sequence (DNA): TGCGCCAGCAGCTCCGCGCCGGGACTAGCGGCCTACGAGCAGTACTTC. It specifies CASSSAPGLAAYEQYF.

The chain has TRBV27 and TRBJ1-2; the match to TRBD1 covers 9 bases. The CDR3 runs 15 residues. The germline V gene encodes CDR1 MNHEY and CDR2 SMNVEV (reference sequence). With V trimmed by 2 bases and J by 8 bases, 9 bases remained unmatched. Here the CDR3 reads CASSLGGQGISGYTF. The CDR3 coding sequence is TGTGCCAGCAGTTTAGGGGGACAGGGTATATCGGGCTACACCTTC.